This T cell receptor (beta chain) was profiled in a study of T cells in Graves' hyperthyroidism and ophthalmopathy. The wider study: Peripheral blood specimens were obtained at initial diagnosis, prior to any treatment.

This clonotype was seen many times. As yet, its antigen is unknown. Sequence at one end of the junction differs from germline and may be a read error. Germline assignment: CDR1 LNHDA and CDR2 SQIVND (reference sequence). This CDR3 has 15 amino acids. Findings of the study overall: Most clonotypes expanded in the thyroid (above 0.001) were also present in blood. Ophthalmopathy was model-predicted a median approximately six months pre-onset.

There were TCR beta CDR3 regions amplified from RNA transcripts. First-round RT-PCR targeting the TCR CDR3 was performed with the HTBI primer set. TCRdb redid the calling of the multiplex PCR reads with MiXCR, one entry per CDR3 protein. The repertoire holds roughly 700,000 distinct CDR3 sequences, approximately 15% seen once, with roughly 16% in the top ten. Isolation of PBMCs was performed on roughly 9 ml fresh peripheral blood. The material sequenced was blood. This clonotype was obtained from a man in his fifties or sixties with Graves' hyperthyroidism. V and J are TRBV19 and TRBJ2-1, with 10 bases aligning to TRBD2. The CDR3, as DNA: TGTGCCAGTACTATACCGGGACTAGCGATAAATGAGCAGTTCTTC. Amino acid sequence: CASTIPGLAINEQFF. The entire variable domain, with the rest obtained from reference TRBV19 and TRBJ2-1, is as follows: DGGITQSPKYLFRKEGQNVTLSCEQNLNHDAMYWYRQDPGQGLRLIYYSQIVNDFQKGDIAEGYSVSREKKESFPLTVTSAQKNPTAFYLCASTIPGLAINEQFFGPGTRLTVL.